One sample yielded the 6 T cell receptor beta chains listed below, sequenced in a study of early T cells in non-severe SARS-CoV-2 infection. From the 5' RACE reads, TCRdb called clonotypes with MiXCR, one entry per CDR3 protein. Among about 77,000 distinct CDR3 sequences listed, approximately 16% were seen once. Input material: whole blood. The receptors stem from an adult who was a healthcare worker with PCR-confirmed SARS-CoV-2 infection or an uninfected control (not recorded which).

The chain recombines TRBV6-5 with TRBJ2-7, with a weak D call TRBD2 (5 bases). The CDR3 totals 13 residues. V lost 8 bases to trimming and J lost 7 bases, with 18 bases between them. CDR1 and CDR2 from the germline V gene are MNHEY and SVGAGI. The CDR3 DNA reads as TGTGCCAGCGGGCTTAGGTTAACGGGGGAGCAGTACTTC. Its translation: CASGLRLTGEQYF.

The chain is built from TRBV5-1 and TRBJ2-2; a weak D match, TRBD2 (6 bases). The CDR3 length is 15 residues. The V gene's germline CDR1 is SGHRS and CDR2 YFSETQ. The ends were cut back, 2 bases at V and 5 bases at J, with 13 bases in the middle. CDR3 region: CASSFGHRGTGELFF. The DNA of the CDR3 is TGCGCCAGCAGCTTCGGCCACCGGGGGACCGGGGAGCTGTTTTTT.

This clonotype came up a few times. The J gene is TRBJ1-1, the V gene TRBV3-1, with 9 bases fitting TRBD1. Trimming at V came to 1 base and at J to 0 bases, leaving 6 bases not matched to a gene. The V gene's germline CDR1 is LGHDT and CDR2 YNNKEL (reference sequence). This CDR3 contains 17 residues. The CDR3 sequence: CASSQGDRARMNTEAFF. The CDR3 DNA reads as TGTGCCAGCAGCCAAGGGGACAGGGCTAGGATGAACACTGAAGCTTTCTTT.

This clonotype was seen a handful of times. This chain links TRBV14 with TRBJ1-4, with D tentatively TRBD1 (5 bases). The CDR3 consists of 15 residues. Per the germline V gene, CDR1 is SGHDN and CDR2 is FVKESK. V was cut by 2 bases and J by 7 bases, with 14 bases left in between. CDR3 sequence reads: CASSQPRAESEKLFF. The CDR3, as DNA: TGTGCCAGCAGCCAACCCAGGGCGGAAAGTGAAAAACTGTTTTTT.

This clonotype was picked up a small number of times. The V call is TRBV2, the J call TRBJ2-3; D may be TRBD1 (6 bases). The CDR3 extends over 15 amino acids. V was cut by 6 bases and J by 1 base, with 14 bases left in between. Germline V gene data show CDR1 as SNHLY and CDR2 as FYNNEI. The CDR3 DNA reads TGTGCCAGCAGCCGAGTAGGGGGTGGCACAGATACGCAGTATTTT. Its translation: CASSRVGGGTDTQYF.

The chain carries TRBV28 and TRBJ2-3; the D gene is possibly TRBD2 (6 bases). Trimming shortened V by 7 bases and J by 2 bases, and 13 bases separated the two germline ends. The CDR3 extends over 14 amino acids. CDR1 MDHEN and CDR2 SYDVKM come from the germline V gene. As DNA, the CDR3 is TGTGCCAGCAAAGGGACGGGAGCCACAGATACGCAGTATTTT. The encoded protein is CASKGTGATDTQYF.